This passage covers 27 T cell receptor beta chains from one sample sequenced in a study of blood T cell repertoires in COVID-19. This table comes from immunoSEQ multiplex PCR, and its TCRdb copy is limited to in-frame clones, with some not included. The table includes over 130,000 clones, over 65% detected once. Sequencing was carried out using peripheral blood. The receptors were sampled from a woman at least 80 years old with active or convalescent COVID-19.

This chain uses TRBV19 with TRBJ1-2; 10 nucleotides line up with TRBD1. Germline V gives CDR1 LNHDA, CDR2 SQIVND (reference sequence). Unmatched junction bases numbered 10, after V lost 7 bases and J lost 2 bases. CDR3 length: 16 amino acids. For the CDR3, the DNA is TGTGCCAGTACCCGACAGGGGGCTAGCAGAAACTATGGCTACACCTTC. It yields the protein CASTRQGASRNYGYTF. Full variable domain (rest looked up from reference TRBV19 and TRBJ1-2): DGGITQSPKYLFRKEGQNVTLSCEQNLNHDAMYWYRQDPGQGLRLIYYSQIVNDFQKGDIAEGYSVSREKKESFPLTVTSAQKNPTAFYLCASTRQGASRNYGYTFGSGTRLTVV.

This clone appeared once. V is TRBV14 and J is TRBJ1-1; D remains ambiguous. Per germline, CDR1 SGHDN and CDR2 FVKESK. V was clipped by 2 bases and J by 0 bases, with 7 bases between them. This CDR3 is built from 14 residues. CDR3 nucleotides: TGTGCCAGCAGCCAACACAGATTGAACACTGAAGCTTTCTTT. It encodes CASSQHRLNTEAFF.

This clone is a singleton in its sample. This chain uses TRBV6-6 with TRBJ1-2, with TRBD1 identical over 8 bases. Germline CDR1 and CDR2: MNHNY and SVGAGI (reference sequence). The CDR3 runs 16 residues. J lost 4 bases, V lost 3 bases, and 10 bases had no gene match. CDR3 loop: CASSYTTGESGYGYTF. In DNA form, the CDR3 reads TGTGCCAGCAGTTATACGACAGGGGAATCGGGCTATGGCTACACCTTC.

This clone has a handful of counts. Other DNA sequences in the sample encode the same CDR3. The rearrangement joins TRBV11-2 to TRBJ2-1, with 8 nucleotides matching TRBD2. This CDR3 has 13 amino acids. J was trimmed by 7 bases and V by 6 bases; bases with no gene match: 5. Looked up from germline, CDR1 is SGHAT and CDR2 is FQNNGV. The CDR3 DNA follows: TGTGCCAGCAGGGCGGGGGGCCGGAATGAGCAGTTCTTC. This codes for CASRAGGRNEQFF.

This clone has a single count. This chain links TRBV11-2 with TRBJ1-1, with 7 bases identical to TRBD1. Germline V gene sequence: CDR1 SGHAT, CDR2 FQNNGV. The CDR3 is made up of 15 amino acids. V lost 7 bases to trimming and J lost 1 base; unmatched junction nucleotides: 9. CDR3 DNA sequence: TGTGCCAGCATACGAATACGGACAGGGAACACTGAAGCTTTCTTT. Translating gives CASIRIRTGNTEAFF.

CDR3 region: CASSRKGQGYEQYF. DNA for the CDR3: TGTGCCAGCTCAAGGAAGGGACAGGGCTACGAGCAGTACTTC. The chain joins TRBV6-1 to TRBJ2-7, with 9 nucleotides matching TRBD1. Germline loops: CDR1 MNHNS, CDR2 SASEGT. The CDR3 runs 14 residues. V shed 8 bases and J 3 bases; nucleotides not matched to a gene: 8.

V and J are TRBV5-1 and TRBJ2-7; TRBD2 agrees at 8 bases. Germline CDR1 and CDR2: SGHRS and YFSETQ. This CDR3 region has 16 residues. The J segment lost 3 bases and the V segment lost 5 bases, leaving 13 bases of the junction unmatched. CDR3 coding DNA: TGCGCCAGCAGTAGGAGGCCACTAGCGGCGGACTACGAGCAGTACTTC. Protein sequence: CASSRRPLAADYEQYF.

The chain employs TRBV6-5 and TRBJ1-2, with 11 bases that match TRBD1. Unmatched junction bases numbered 7, after V lost 6 bases and J lost 7 bases. The CDR3 runs 14 residues. Germline lookup yields CDR1 MNHEY and CDR2 SVGAGI. CDR3 DNA sequence: TGTGCCAGCAGCGTCGGACAGGGGGCTGGTGGCTACACCTTC. This encodes CASSVGQGAGGYTF.

V is TRBV14 and J is TRBJ1-2; possible D gene TRBD1, 5 bases. Germline-derived CDR1 and CDR2 are SGHDN and FVKESK. The CDR3 contains 17 residues. Trimming left V 1 base short and J 2 bases short, with 17 bases between. CDR3 sequence: CASSQGNKRGYNYGYTF. CDR3 in DNA: TGTGCCAGCAGCCAAGGGAACAAAAGGGGTTACAACTATGGCTACACCTTC.

This chain uses TRBV6-4 with TRBJ1-1; 10 nucleotides agree with TRBD1. The CDR3 extends over 16 amino acids. Germline lookup yields CDR1 MRHNA and CDR2 SNTAGT. V lost 9 bases, J lost 4 bases, and 14 bases stayed unmatched. As DNA, the CDR3 is TGTGCCAGGATCCGGACAGGGGGTCACCTGAGCACTGAAGCTTTCTTT. Protein sequence: CARIRTGGHLSTEAFF.

In this sample, this clone turned up a few times. In the same sample, other DNA sequences code for this CDR3. The chain carries TRBV5-1 and TRBJ2-7, with D tentatively TRBD1 (5 bases). The CDR3 has 14 amino acids. Germline V gives CDR1 SGHRS, CDR2 YFSETQ. Trimming removed 4 bases at V and 2 bases at J, with 13 bases between. This CDR3 reads CASSLTGGTYEQYF. The DNA of the CDR3 is TGCGCCAGCAGCCTAACAGGCGGAACCTACGAGCAGTACTTC.

The rearrangement joins TRBV10-3 to TRBJ1-5; D call uncertain. Looked up from germline, CDR1 is ENHRY and CDR2 is SYGVKD. The CDR3 runs 11 residues. Trimming removed 6 bases from V and 6 bases from J, with 6 bases in between. This chain's CDR3 is CAISVGQPQHF. DNA for the CDR3: TGTGCCATCAGCGTCGGTCAGCCCCAGCATTTT.

The rearrangement joins TRBV2 to TRBJ1-1, with D possibly TRBD1 on 5 matching bases. The CDR3 length is 13 residues. Trimming left V 6 bases short and J 1 base short, with 9 bases between. CDR1 and CDR2 from the germline V gene are SNHLY and FYNNEI. In nucleotides, the CDR3 is TGTGCCAGCAGCAGGGTGCAGAACACTGAAGCTTTCTTT. Its protein is CASSRVQNTEAFF. The full variable domain, its missing parts supplied by reference TRBV2 and TRBJ1-1, is EPEVTQTPSHQVTQMGQEVILRCVPISNHLYFYWYRQILGQKVEFLVSFYNNEISEKSEIFDDQFSVERPDGSNFTLKIRSTKLEDSAMYFCASSRVQNTEAFFGQGTRLTVV.

The CDR3 DNA reads TGTGCCAGCAGTCATCAAACGGCGAACACCGGGGAGCTGTTTTTT. Translated, it gives CASSHQTANTGELFF. The J gene is TRBJ2-2, the V gene TRBV27, with D unresolved. Germline-derived CDR1 and CDR2 are MNHEY and SMNVEV (reference sequence). Between the trimmed V and J ends, which lost 5 bases and 0 bases, there was a span of 10 bases. CDR3 length: 15 amino acids.

The chain joins TRBV30 to TRBJ1-2; TRBD1 agrees at 10 bases. Germline CDR1 GTSNPN, CDR2 SVGIG (reference sequence). The CDR3 spans 15 residues. Trimming at V came to 2 bases and at J to 4 bases, leaving 7 bases not matched to a gene. This chain's CDR3 is CAWSKTGGGIYGYTF. CDR3 nucleotides: TGTGCCTGGAGTAAGACAGGGGGCGGTATCTATGGCTACACCTTC.

The table lists this clone with a few counts. This rearrangement joins TRBV6-5 to TRBJ1-2, with TRBD1 matching over 7 bases. After removal of 5 bases from V and 5 bases from J, the junction contained 8 bases not matched to a gene. This CDR3 contains 14 residues. Germline V CDR1 and CDR2: MNHEY, SVGAGI. The CDR3 nucleotides are TGTGCCAGCAGTAACGACGGGACAGTTTATGGCTACACCTTC. It specifies CASSNDGTVYGYTF.

This clone was seen more than once but under ten times. This rearrangement joins TRBV2 to TRBJ2-7; TRBD1 might be the D (6 bases). This CDR3 is built from 13 residues. V was trimmed by 6 bases and J by 3 bases, leaving 12 bases between them. From germline, CDR1 is SNHLY and CDR2 FYNNEI. DNA of the CDR3: TGTGCCAGCAGCCGACAGGTAAACTACGAGCAGTACTTC. This gives the protein CASSRQVNYEQYF. The complete variable domain, with remaining parts taken from reference TRBV2 and TRBJ2-7, reads EPEVTQTPSHQVTQMGQEVILRCVPISNHLYFYWYRQILGQKVEFLVSFYNNEISEKSEIFDDQFSVERPDGSNFTLKIRSTKLEDSAMYFCASSRQVNYEQYFGPGTRLTVT.

The CDR3 region has the DNA TGTGCCAGCAGCCAAGACAGGGATACGCAGTATTTT. Residues: CASSQDRDTQYF. The V call is TRBV4-2, the J call TRBJ2-3; D is undetermined. This CDR3 contains 12 residues. Germline CDR1 is LGHNA and CDR2 is YNFKEQ. Trimming shortened V by 0 bases and J by 6 bases, and 4 bases separated the two germline ends.

V is TRBV2 and J is TRBJ2-7; D unclear. Germline lookup yields CDR1 SNHLY and CDR2 FYNNEI. The V end lost 10 bases, the J end lost 1 base, and 23 bases lay between the germline ends. This CDR3 spans 16 amino acids. CDR3 sequence: CATTHQAGQESYEQYF. CDR3 in DNA: TGTGCCACCACTCACCAAGCAGGTCAAGAATCCTACGAGCAGTACTTC.

The V gene is TRBV19, the J gene TRBJ2-2; possibly TRBD1 for D (5 bases). V dropped 7 bases and J dropped 1 base, with 10 bases sitting between them. Germline lookup yields CDR1 LNHDA and CDR2 SQIVND (reference sequence). This CDR3 has 14 amino acids. CDR3 protein: CASKWQGNTGELFF. The CDR3 DNA follows: TGTGCCAGTAAATGGCAGGGGAACACCGGGGAGCTGTTTTTT.

V usage is TRBV28 and J usage is TRBJ1-1; D unresolved. The CDR3 is 11 residues long. Trimming cost V 2 bases and J 6 bases, with 4 bases left between them. The germline V gene has CDR1 MDHEN and CDR2 SYDVKM. The CDR3 is CASSLLAEAFF. CDR3 coding DNA: TGTGCCAGCAGTTTACTAGCTGAAGCTTTCTTT.

Only one count was recorded for this clone. This chain joins TRBV4-1 and TRBJ2-2, with D maybe TRBD1 (5 bases). CDR1 and CDR2 (germline): MGHRA, YSYEKL. The CDR3 is made up of 13 amino acids. V lost 4 bases to trimming and J lost 5 bases, with 8 bases between them. DNA of the CDR3: TGCGCCAGCAGCCGTCCAGGGACCGGGGAGCTGTTTTTT. Amino acid sequence: CASSRPGTGELFF.

CDR3 region: CSASRLAGAVVDTQYF. Here the CDR3 DNA reads TGCAGTGCTAGTCGGCTAGCGGGGGCGGTTGTAGATACGCAGTATTTT. This chain uses TRBV20-1 with TRBJ2-3, with 10 bases matching TRBD2. Germline V CDR1 and CDR2: DFQATT, SNEGSKA (reference sequence). With 3 bases clipped from V and 5 bases from J, the junction kept 11 bases outside the gene matches. The CDR3 covers 16 residues.

V gene TRBV5-1 combines with J gene TRBJ1-2, with D tentatively TRBD1 (6 bases). With 2 bases removed from V and 2 bases from J, the gap between germline ends came to 19 bases. Germline CDR1 is SGHRS and CDR2 is YFSETQ. CDR3 length: 17 residues. The CDR3 here is CASSFPRGDRQNYGYTF. CDR3 DNA: TGCGCCAGCAGCTTCCCCAGGGGTGACAGGCAGAACTATGGCTACACCTTC.

A note on this clone: At one end the junction does not follow the germline gene, possibly because of a read error. Here the CDR3 DNA reads TGTGCTAGCAGCTTAGCGGCCGGGGACTACAATGAGCAGTTCTTC. As protein: CASSLAAGDYNEQFF. V gene TRBV7-7 combines with J gene TRBJ2-1; tentative D call: TRBD2 (6 bases). The germline gives CDR1 SSHAT, CDR2 FNYEAQ (reference sequence). This CDR3 comprises 15 residues.

The rearrangement uses TRBV28 and TRBJ1-5, with 10 bases identical to TRBD1. Per the germline V gene, CDR1 is MDHEN and CDR2 is SYDVKM. The ends lost 3 bases at V and 4 bases at J; junction bases unmatched: 6. This CDR3 has 16 residues. This CDR3 is CASSFRGQGVNQPQHF. DNA of the CDR3: TGTGCCAGCAGTTTTCGAGGACAGGGGGTTAATCAGCCCCAGCATTTT.

The rearrangement uses TRBV7-9 and TRBJ2-4, with 9 bases lining up with TRBD1. Trimming took 5 bases from V and 6 from J; bases not matched to a gene: 11. The CDR3 runs to 16 residues. CDR1 and CDR2 (germline): SEHNR, FQNEAQ (reference sequence). The CDR3 protein is CASSKGGDRARNIQYF. CDR3 bases: TGTGCCAGCAGCAAAGGAGGGGACAGGGCACGAAACATTCAGTACTTC.